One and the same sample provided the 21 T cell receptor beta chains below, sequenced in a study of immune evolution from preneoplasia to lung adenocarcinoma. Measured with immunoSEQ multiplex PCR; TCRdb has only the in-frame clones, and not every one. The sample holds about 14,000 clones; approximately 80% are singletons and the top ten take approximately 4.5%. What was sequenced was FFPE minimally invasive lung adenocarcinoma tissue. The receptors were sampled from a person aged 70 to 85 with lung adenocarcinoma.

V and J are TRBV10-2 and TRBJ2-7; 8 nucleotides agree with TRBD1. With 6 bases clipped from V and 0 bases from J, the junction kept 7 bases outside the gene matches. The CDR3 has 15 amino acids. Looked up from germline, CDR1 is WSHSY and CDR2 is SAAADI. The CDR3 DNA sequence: TGCGCCAGCAGAAAAGGACAGGGAGGCTCCTACGAGCAGTACTTC. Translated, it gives CASRKGQGGSYEQYF.

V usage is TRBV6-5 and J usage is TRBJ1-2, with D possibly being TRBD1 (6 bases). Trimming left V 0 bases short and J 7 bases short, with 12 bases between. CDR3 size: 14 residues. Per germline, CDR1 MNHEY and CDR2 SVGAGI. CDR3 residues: CASSYSKGVGGYTF. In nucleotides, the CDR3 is TGTGCCAGCAGTTACTCGAAGGGGGTCGGTGGCTACACCTTC.

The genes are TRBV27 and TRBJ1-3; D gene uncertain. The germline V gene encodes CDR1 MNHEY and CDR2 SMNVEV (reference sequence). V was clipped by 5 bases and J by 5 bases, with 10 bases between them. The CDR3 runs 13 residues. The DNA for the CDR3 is TGTGCCAGCAGTACACGAGGGAGAAACACCATATATTTT. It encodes CASSTRGRNTIYF.

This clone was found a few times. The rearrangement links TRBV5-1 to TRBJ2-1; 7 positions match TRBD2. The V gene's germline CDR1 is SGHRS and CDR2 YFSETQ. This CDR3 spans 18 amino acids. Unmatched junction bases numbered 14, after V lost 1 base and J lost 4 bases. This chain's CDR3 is CASSLRSGATQGYNEQFF. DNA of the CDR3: TGCGCCAGCAGCTTGAGGAGCGGGGCCACTCAGGGATACAATGAGCAGTTCTTC.

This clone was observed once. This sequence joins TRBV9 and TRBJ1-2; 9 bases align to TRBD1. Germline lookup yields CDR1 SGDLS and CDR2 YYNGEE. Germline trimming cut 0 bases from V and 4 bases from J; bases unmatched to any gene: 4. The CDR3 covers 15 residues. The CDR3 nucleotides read TGTGCCAGCAGCGTAGCGGGACAGGGAACCTATGGCTACACCTTC. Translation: CASSVAGQGTYGYTF. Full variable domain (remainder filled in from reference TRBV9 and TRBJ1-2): DSGVTQTPKHLITATGQRVTLRCSPRSGDLSVYWYQQSLDQGLQFLIQYYNGEERAKGNILERFSAQQFPDLHSELNLSSLELGDSALYFCASSVAGQGTYGYTFGSGTRLTVV.

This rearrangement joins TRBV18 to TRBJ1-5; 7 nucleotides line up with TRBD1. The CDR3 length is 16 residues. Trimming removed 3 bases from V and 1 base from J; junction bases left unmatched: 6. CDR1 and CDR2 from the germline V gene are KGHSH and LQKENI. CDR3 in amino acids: CASSPGTVSSNQPQHF. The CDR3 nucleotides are TGTGCCAGCTCACCCGGGACAGTTTCGAGCAATCAGCCCCAGCATTTT.

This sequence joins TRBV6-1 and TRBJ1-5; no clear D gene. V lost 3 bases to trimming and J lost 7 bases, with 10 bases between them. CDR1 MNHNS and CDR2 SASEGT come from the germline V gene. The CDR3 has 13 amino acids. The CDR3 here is CASSDTRVQPQHF. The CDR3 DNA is TGTGCCAGCAGTGACACTCGAGTGCAGCCCCAGCATTTT.

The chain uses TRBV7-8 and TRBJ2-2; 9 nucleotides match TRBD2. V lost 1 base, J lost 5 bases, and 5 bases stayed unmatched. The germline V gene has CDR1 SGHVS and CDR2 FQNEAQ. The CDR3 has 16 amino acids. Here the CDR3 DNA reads TGTGCCAGCAGCTTAGGTCTAGCGGGGATTACCGGGGAGCTGTTTTTT. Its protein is CASSLGLAGITGELFF.

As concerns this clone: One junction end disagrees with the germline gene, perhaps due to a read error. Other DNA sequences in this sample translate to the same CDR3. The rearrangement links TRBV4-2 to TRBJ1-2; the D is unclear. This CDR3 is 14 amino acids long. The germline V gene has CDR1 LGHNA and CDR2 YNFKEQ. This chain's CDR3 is CASNQDPRAGGYTF. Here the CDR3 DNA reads TGTGCCAGCAACCAAGATCCCCGTGCTGGTGGTTACACCTTC.

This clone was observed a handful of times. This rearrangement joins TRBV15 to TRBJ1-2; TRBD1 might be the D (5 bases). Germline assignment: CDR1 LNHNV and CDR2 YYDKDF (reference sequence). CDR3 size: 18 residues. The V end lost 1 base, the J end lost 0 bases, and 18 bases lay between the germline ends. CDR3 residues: CATSRGVRELDPNYGYTF. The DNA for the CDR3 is TGTGCCACCAGCAGAGGGGTCAGGGAACTAGATCCTAACTATGGCTACACCTTC.

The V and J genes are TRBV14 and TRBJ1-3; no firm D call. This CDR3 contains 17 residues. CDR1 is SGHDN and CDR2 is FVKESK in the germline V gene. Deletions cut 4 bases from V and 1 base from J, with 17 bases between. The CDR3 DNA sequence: TGTGCCAGCAGCCCTACTCCGCCACTACAGTCTGGAAACACCATATATTTT. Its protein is CASSPTPPLQSGNTIYF.

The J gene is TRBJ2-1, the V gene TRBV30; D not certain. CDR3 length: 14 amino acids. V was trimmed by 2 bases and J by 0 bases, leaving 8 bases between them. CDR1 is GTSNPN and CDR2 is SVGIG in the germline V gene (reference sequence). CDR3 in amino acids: CAWSRGTSYNEQFF. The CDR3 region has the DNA TGTGCCTGGAGTCGCGGTACCTCCTACAATGAGCAGTTCTTC.

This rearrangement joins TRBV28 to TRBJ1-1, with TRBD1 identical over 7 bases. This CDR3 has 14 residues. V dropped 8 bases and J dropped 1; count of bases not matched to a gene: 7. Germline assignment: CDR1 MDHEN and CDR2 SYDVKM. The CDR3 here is CASYRQGPNTEAFF. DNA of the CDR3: TGTGCCAGCTACCGACAGGGACCGAACACTGAAGCTTTCTTT.

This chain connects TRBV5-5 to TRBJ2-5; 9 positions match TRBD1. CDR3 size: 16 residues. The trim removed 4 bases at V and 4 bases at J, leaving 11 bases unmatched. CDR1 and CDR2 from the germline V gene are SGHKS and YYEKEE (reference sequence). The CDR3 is CASSPSWDRALETQYF. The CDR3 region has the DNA TGTGCCAGCAGCCCGAGCTGGGACAGGGCTTTAGAGACCCAGTACTTC.

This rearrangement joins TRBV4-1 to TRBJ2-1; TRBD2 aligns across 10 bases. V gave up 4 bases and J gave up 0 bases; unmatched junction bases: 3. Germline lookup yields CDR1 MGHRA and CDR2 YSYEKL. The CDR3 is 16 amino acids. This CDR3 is CASSPSGSDSYNEQFF. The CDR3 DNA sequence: TGCGCCAGCAGCCCTAGCGGGAGCGACTCCTACAATGAGCAGTTCTTC.

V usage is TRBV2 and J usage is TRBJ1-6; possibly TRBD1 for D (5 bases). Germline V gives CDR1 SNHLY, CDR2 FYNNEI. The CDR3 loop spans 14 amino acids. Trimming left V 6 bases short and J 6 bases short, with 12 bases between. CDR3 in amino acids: CASREGRLNSPLHF. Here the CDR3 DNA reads TGTGCCAGCAGGGAGGGACGCCTTAATTCACCCCTCCACTTT.

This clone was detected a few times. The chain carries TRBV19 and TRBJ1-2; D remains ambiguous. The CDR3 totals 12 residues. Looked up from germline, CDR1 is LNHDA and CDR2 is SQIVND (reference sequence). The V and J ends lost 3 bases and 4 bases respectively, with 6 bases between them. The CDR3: CASSIDRYGYTF. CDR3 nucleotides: TGTGCCAGTAGTATTGATCGCTATGGCTACACCTTC.

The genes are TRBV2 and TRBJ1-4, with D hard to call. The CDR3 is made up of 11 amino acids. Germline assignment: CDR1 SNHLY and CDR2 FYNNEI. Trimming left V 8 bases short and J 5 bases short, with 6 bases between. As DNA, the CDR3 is TGTGCCAGCGGACGCAATGAAAAACTGTTTTTT. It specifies CASGRNEKLFF. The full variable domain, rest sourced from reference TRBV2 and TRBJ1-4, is EPEVTQTPSHQVTQMGQEVILRCVPISNHLYFYWYRQILGQKVEFLVSFYNNEISEKSEIFDDQFSVERPDGSNFTLKIRSTKLEDSAMYFCASGRNEKLFFGSGTQLSVL.

The CDR3 region is CASSTQLAKGETQYF. The CDR3, as DNA: TGTGCCAGCAGCACTCAACTAGCGAAGGGGGAGACCCAGTACTTC. The J gene is TRBJ2-5, the V gene TRBV9; TRBD2 agrees at 7 bases. Germline V gene data show CDR1 as SGDLS and CDR2 as YYNGEE. With V trimmed by 4 bases and J by 5 bases, 11 bases remained unmatched. CDR3 length: 15 residues. The whole variable domain, remainder taken from reference TRBV9 and TRBJ2-5, is DSGVTQTPKHLITATGQRVTLRCSPRSGDLSVYWYQQSLDQGLQFLIQYYNGEERAKGNILERFSAQQFPDLHSELNLSSLELGDSALYFCASSTQLAKGETQYFGPGTRLLVL.

The CDR3 region is CASIGTVDQPQHF. CDR3 DNA sequence: TGTGCCAGCATTGGGACGGTGGATCAGCCCCAGCATTTT. This chain joins TRBV6-1 and TRBJ1-5; possible D gene TRBD1, 5 bases. The CDR3 has 13 residues. Germline V gene data show CDR1 as MNHNS and CDR2 as SASEGT. Deletions cut 7 bases from V and 5 bases from J, with 12 bases between.

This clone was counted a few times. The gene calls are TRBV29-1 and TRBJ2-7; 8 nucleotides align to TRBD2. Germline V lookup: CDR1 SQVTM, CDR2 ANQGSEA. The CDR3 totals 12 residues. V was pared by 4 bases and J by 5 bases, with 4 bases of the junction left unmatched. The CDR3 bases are TGCAGCGTTGTCAAGCGGGAGAACGAGCAGTACTTC. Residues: CSVVKRENEQYF.